What follows are 2 T cell receptor beta chains derived from one specimen sequenced in a study of T-cell memory formation after mild COVID-19. TCRdb itself ran the 5' RACE reads through MiXCR, one entry per CDR3 protein. The table has hundreds of thousands of distinct CDR3 sequences, roughly 21% seen once. Sequences were obtained from PBMCs or a T cell subset sorted from them (not recorded which). The source of these receptors is an adult woman who had mild COVID-19 (a few samples of this study predate the infection). Cell type and time point are not known.

V gene TRBV13 combines with J gene TRBJ2-2; 8 nucleotides agree with TRBD1. The CDR3 loop spans 14 amino acids. Germline V gene sequence: CDR1 PRHDT, CDR2 FYEKMQ (reference sequence). Losses at the gene ends were 4 bases for V and 4 bases for J; bases not matched to a gene: 2. CDR3 DNA: TGTGCCAGCAGCTCCAGGGGGCGCACCGGGGAGCTGTTTTTT. Its translation is CASSSRGRTGELFF.

The chain has TRBV20-1 and TRBJ1-2, with TRBD1 matching over 7 bases. The CDR3 runs to 12 residues. Trimming removed 7 bases from V and 4 bases from J; junction bases left unmatched: 6. Germline CDR1 DFQATT, CDR2 SNEGSKA (reference sequence). CDR3 residues: CSVAGGGYGYTF. DNA for the CDR3: TGCAGTGTCGCAGGGGGAGGCTATGGCTACACCTTC.